This T cell receptor beta chain was sequenced in a study of blood T cell repertoires in COVID-19 (dated by TCRdb to the early 2020s). A note on the overall study: The collaborator samples originated in the United States, Italy and Spain and spanned the acute and convalescent phases of COVID-19. The prospective study material was composed of cDNA or gDNA derived from T cells, B-cell-depleted T cells, or PBMCs. Deeply sampled blood TCRbeta repertoires from subjects exposed to, actively infected with, or recovered from COVID-19 were included in the dataset. The repertoires were made available in a free public database intended to serve as a resource for research on the immune response to SARS-CoV-2. The samples were drawn from two sources: the first 160 participants of the ongoing ImmuneRACE study, and about 1,300 subjects contributed by 6 global collaborators. A de-identified subject ID, COVID-19 status, age in years and sex were almost always included in the sample metadata. Where HLA class I and class II types were available, the types were taken from metadata supplied by the sample provider, not from assay-based typing. Summary of the overall study and its limitations: Clinical and demographic metadata were provided uncurated, with the amount varying by source and participant.

Enrolling through a virtual design, the prospective study's participants ranged in age from roughly 18 to 90 years and lived across roughly 24 United States geographic areas. To assign participants to cohorts, the prospective study relied on clinical history that participants themselves reported in a screening survey and a study questionnaire. Recovered participants in ImmuneRACE Cohort 3 were defined by two consecutive negative NP/OP PCR tests, clearance by a healthcare professional, or resolution of symptoms. In the prospective study, whole blood, serum and a nasopharyngeal or oropharyngeal swab were collected from each participant by mobile phlebotomists. Additional blood draws and questionnaires over an approximately 2-month period could optionally be provided by prospective study participants. Before DNA extraction, prospective study blood samples were shipped either frozen or at room temperature.

TCRbeta CDR3 regions were amplified from genomic DNA by means of the immunoSEQ Assay, a bias-controlled multiplex PCR. The published analysis was carried out like this. The number of nucleated cells in each sample was estimated from the amplification of reference gene primers within the assay. Sequence reads were collapsed and filtered to measure the absolute abundance of every unique TCRbeta CDR3 rearrangement. For each sample, productive Simpson clonality was calculated as the square root of Simpson's diversity index over productive rearrangements. TCRdb mirrors the immuneACCESS table, restricted to in-frame sequences. Some clones are absent from its copies; in checked studies, under half trace to an unresolved V gene, and the reason for the others is unknown. The V and J calls and clone size were taken over from that table, and D and trimming were inferred from the DNA. Recorded for this sample are 150,000 to 200,000 clones; more than 75% of them occurred a single time. Clones ranked in the top ten supply approximately 6% of the sample.

V drops 3 bases and J drops 7 bases, leaving 19 bases in between. Sequences GTSNPN (CDR1) and SVGIG (CDR2) are obtained from the germline V gene (reference sequence). Counted from cysteine to phenylalanine, this CDR3 has 15 amino acids. Just the 45-base CDR3 DNA is kept, in frame starting at base 1. For this clone: Its recognized antigen is unknown. It has no much larger one-base neighbor in the sample; base qualities were not kept.

Sequenced: PBMCs or T cells enriched from blood (not recorded which). The origin of this receptor is a man aged 40-49 years who had recovered from COVID-19. The rearranged chain carries TRBV30 and TRBJ1-5, with the D gene not confidently named. The CDR3 is CAWSHREGLRQPQHF. In nucleotide form, the sequence is TGTGCCTGGAGCCACCGGGAGGGCCTCAGGCAGCCCCAGCATTTT.